This passage covers 11 T cell receptor beta chains from one sample sequenced in a study of cytomegalovirus exposure and HLA in healthy donors. The PCR had 60 Vbeta and 13 Jbeta primers. Measured with immunoSEQ multiplex PCR; TCRdb has only the in-frame clones, and not every one. The sample records about 160,000 clones, roughly 80% being singletons. Sequencing used PBMCs. Receptor source: a male donor in good health and CMV-seropositive.

The V and J genes are TRBV9 and TRBJ2-1; D unclear. Trimming stripped 0 bases from V and 3 bases from J, with 10 bases between. This CDR3 comprises 15 residues. From germline, CDR1 is SGDLS and CDR2 YYNGEE. CDR3 nucleotide sequence: TGTGCCAGCAGCGTAGTAGCTGGTTTCTACAATGAGCAGTTCTTC. It translates to CASSVVAGFYNEQFF.

The chain employs TRBV18 and TRBJ1-1; D ambiguous. Deletions cut 3 bases from V and 1 base from J, with 9 bases between. The CDR3 spans 14 residues. The germline V gene encodes CDR1 KGHSH and CDR2 LQKENI. CDR3 in amino acids: CASSPPGENTEAFF. In DNA form, the CDR3 reads TGTGCCAGCTCACCCCCGGGAGAGAACACTGAAGCTTTCTTT.

This chain links TRBV11-1 with TRBJ1-2; D is unclear. V gave up 5 bases and J gave up 3 bases, with 10 bases separating them. The germline V gene has CDR1 SGHAT and CDR2 FQDESV (reference sequence). The CDR3 sequence is 13 residues long. The CDR3, as DNA: TGTGCCAGCAGCCACGGGAGGTACTATGGCTACACCTTC. It codes for CASSHGRYYGYTF.

This chain connects TRBV6-4 to TRBJ2-3; 9 bases match TRBD2. The CDR3 loop spans 16 amino acids. Trimming took 2 bases from V and 2 from J; bases not matched to a gene: 5. Germline V lookup: CDR1 MRHNA, CDR2 SNTAGT. CDR3 DNA: TGTGCCAGCAGTGACCTAGCGGGAAGAGACACAGATACGCAGTATTTT. Its translation is CASSDLAGRDTDTQYF.

CDR3 in amino acids: CASSSGLAGYEQYF. CDR3 DNA: TGTGCCAGTAGTAGTGGGCTAGCGGGCTACGAGCAGTACTTC. V usage is TRBV19 and J usage is TRBJ2-7, with 8 bases matching TRBD2. Looked up from germline, CDR1 is LNHDA and CDR2 is SQIVND (reference sequence). Trimming at V came to 4 bases and at J to 3 bases, leaving 5 bases not matched to a gene. CDR3 size: 14 residues.

V gene TRBV18 combines with J gene TRBJ2-4; perhaps TRBD1 as D (5 bases). V lost 4 bases and J 0 bases, leaving 19 bases between the germline ends. There are 18 residues in the CDR3. Germline assignment: CDR1 KGHSH and CDR2 LQKENI. Here the CDR3 DNA reads TGTGCCAGCTCACTTCGGCCCTCAGGGTCACTAGCCAAAAACATTCAGTACTTC. Amino acid sequence: CASSLRPSGSLAKNIQYF. The complete variable domain, with remaining parts taken from reference TRBV18 and TRBJ2-4, reads NAGVMQNPRHLVRRRGQEARLRCSPMKGHSHVYWYRQLPEEGLKFMVYLQKENIIDESGMPKERFSAEFPKEGPSILRIQQVVRGDSAAYFCASSLRPSGSLAKNIQYFGAGTRLSVL.

This clone was counted only a few times. The chain employs TRBV12-5 and TRBJ1-5, with D tentatively TRBD1 (5 bases). Trimming took off 4 bases at V and 1 base at J, with 11 bases between the two ends. The CDR3 runs to 15 residues. Germline CDR1 and CDR2: LGHNT and FRNRAP. The CDR3 nucleotides are TGTGCTAGTGGTTCAGAGGGACTGAGCAATCAGCCCCAGCATTTT. Translating gives CASGSEGLSNQPQHF.

V is TRBV19 and J is TRBJ1-5; 7 nucleotides align to TRBD1. J lost 2 bases, V lost 7 bases, and 8 bases had no gene match. Germline V gives CDR1 LNHDA, CDR2 SQIVND (reference sequence). The CDR3 sequence is 15 residues long. CDR3 in amino acids: CASKEGAGGNQPQHF. In DNA form, the CDR3 reads TGTGCCAGTAAAGAGGGGGCGGGTGGCAATCAGCCCCAGCATTTT.

V gene TRBV10-3 combines with J gene TRBJ1-1; 10 nucleotides match TRBD1. The CDR3 totals 15 residues. V lost 10 bases, J lost 3 bases, and 11 bases stayed unmatched. CDR1 is ENHRY, CDR2 SYGVKD, per germline. CDR3 coding DNA: TGTGCCAGCTGCCGGGACAGGGGCCGGGACACTGAAGCTTTCTTT. Protein: CASCRDRGRDTEAFF.

The chain recombines TRBV7-2 with TRBJ2-7, with a tentative D call TRBD1 (6 bases). V dropped 3 bases and J dropped 3 bases, with 9 bases sitting between them. Germline CDR1 is SGHTA and CDR2 is FQGNSA. The CDR3 extends over 13 amino acids. CDR3 region: CASSLYRDYEQYF. The CDR3 region has the DNA TGTGCCAGCAGCTTGTACAGGGACTACGAGCAGTACTTC. Looking up the rest from reference TRBV7-2 and TRBJ2-7 gives the full variable domain: GAGVSQSPSNKVTEKGKDVELRCDPISGHTALYWYRQSLGQGLEFLIYFQGNSAPDKSGLPSDRFSAERTGGSVSTLTIQRTQQEDSAVYLCASSLYRDYEQYFGPGTRLTVT.

The chain has TRBV4-1 and TRBJ1-1; TRBD1 agrees at 7 bases. The length of the CDR3 is 13 residues. Germline values: CDR1 MGHRA, CDR2 YSYEKL. The junction had 3 bases not matched to a gene; V was cut back by 1 base and J by 7 bases. CDR3 nucleotide sequence: TGCGCCAGCAGCCAAGGACAGGGTTTTGAAGCTTTCTTT. This encodes CASSQGQGFEAFF.